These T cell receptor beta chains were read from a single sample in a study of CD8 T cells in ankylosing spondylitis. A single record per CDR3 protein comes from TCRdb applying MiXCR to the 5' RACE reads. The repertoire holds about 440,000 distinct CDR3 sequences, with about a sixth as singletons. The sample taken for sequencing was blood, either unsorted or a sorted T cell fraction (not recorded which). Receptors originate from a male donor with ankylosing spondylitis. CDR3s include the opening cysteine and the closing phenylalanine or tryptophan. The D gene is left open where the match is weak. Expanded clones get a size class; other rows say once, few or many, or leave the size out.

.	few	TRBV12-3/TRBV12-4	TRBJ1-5	TGTGCCAGCAGCCGGGGCAGTTGGCCCCAGCATTTT	CASSRGSWPQHF
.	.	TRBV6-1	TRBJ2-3	TGTGCCAGCAGTGAATTAGGGCCACCCCGAGATACGCAGTATTTT	CASSELGPPRDTQYF
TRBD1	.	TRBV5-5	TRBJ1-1	TGTGCCAGCAGCTGGGACAGACTGAACACTGAAGCTTTCTTT	CASSWDRLNTEAFF
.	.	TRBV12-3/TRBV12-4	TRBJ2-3	TGTGCCAGCAGTACAGGGAGGACAGATACGCAGTATTTT	CASSTGRTDTQYF
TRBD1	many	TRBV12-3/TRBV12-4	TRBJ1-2	TGTGCCAGCAGTCACGGGACAGGGGGGAGAGGCTACACCTTC	CASSHGTGGRGYTF
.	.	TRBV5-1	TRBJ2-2	TGCGCCAGCAGCCCTGGACAGAAACCCAACACCGGGGAGCTGTTTTTT	CASSPGQKPNTGELFF
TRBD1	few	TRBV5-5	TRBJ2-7	TGTGCCAGCAGCAGGGGGACAGGGGGCGCGTCTTACGAGCAGTACTTC	CASSRGTGGASYEQYF
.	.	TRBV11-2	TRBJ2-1	TGTGCCAGCAGCTTAATAATCGGGCCAAGGGACAATGAGCAGTTCTTC	CASSLIIGPRDNEQFF
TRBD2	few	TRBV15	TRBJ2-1	TGTGCCACCAGCAGAGATCAGACTAGCGGAATGAATGAGCAGTTCTTC	CATSRDQTSGMNEQFF
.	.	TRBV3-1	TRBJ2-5	TGTGCCAGCAGCCTGTGGGAGGAGACCCAGTACTTC	CASSLWEETQYF
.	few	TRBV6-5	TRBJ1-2	TGTGCCAGCAGTTGGGGGGCTGACAGGTCTGAGGATGGCTACACCTTC	CASSWGADRSEDGYTF
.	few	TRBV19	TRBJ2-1	TGTGCCAGTTTCCCCACGGTAGGGGGTGGTGAGCAGTTCTTC	CASFPTVGGGEQFF
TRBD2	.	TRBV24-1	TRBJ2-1	TGTGCCACCAGTGATTCGAAGCGTAGCGGGGTTTCTAATGAGCAGTTCTTC	CATSDSKRSGVSNEQFF
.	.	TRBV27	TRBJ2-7	TGTGCCAGCAGCCGACAGGATCTTCAAACTCAGTACTTC	CASSRQDLQTQYF
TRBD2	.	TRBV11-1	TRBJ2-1	TGTGCCAGCAGCCAGGGACTAGCGGGATCCGCCCAGTTCTTC	CASSQGLAGSAQFF
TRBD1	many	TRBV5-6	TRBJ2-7	TGTGCCAGCAGCTTGACAGGGGGCTACGAGCAGTACTTC	CASSLTGGYEQYF
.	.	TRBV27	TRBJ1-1	TGTGCCAGCAGTTTACCTATCAGGGTCTCTGAAGCTTTCTTT	CASSLPIRVSEAFF
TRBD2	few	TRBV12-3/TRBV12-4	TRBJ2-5	TGTGCCAGCAGCCGGAGACTAGCCGAAGAGACCCAGTACTTC	CASSRRLAEETQYF
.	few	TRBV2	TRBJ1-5	TGTGCCAGCAGTGATAGGAATCAGCCCCAGCATTTT	CASSDRNQPQHF
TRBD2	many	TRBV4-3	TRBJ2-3	TGCGCCAGCAGCCAAGATTCGCTAGCGGCCTACACAGATACGCAGTATTTT	CASSQDSLAAYTDTQYF
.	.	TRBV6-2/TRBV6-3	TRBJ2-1	TGTGCCAGCAGGGGGGGTAGCCATAACTCCTACAATGAGCAGTTCTTC	CASRGGSHNSYNEQFF
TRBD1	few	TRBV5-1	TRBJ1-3	TGCGCCAGCAGCCCGGCTAGACCAGGGGGCTCTGGAAACACCATATATTTT	CASSPARPGGSGNTIYF
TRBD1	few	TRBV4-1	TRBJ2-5	TGCGCCAGCAGCCAAGTAGGCGGGGGGACAGGGGTTTTCTTTCGTCGGGAGACCCAGTACTTC	CASSQVGGGTGVFFRRETQYF
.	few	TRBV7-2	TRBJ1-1	TGTGCCAGCAGCTTAGCGGCAGGGAGCACTGAAGCTTTCTTT	CASSLAAGSTEAFF
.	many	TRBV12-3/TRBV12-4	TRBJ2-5	TGTGCCAGCAGTTCTTCCCTGGCTCGTCAGACCCAGTACTTC	CASSSSLARQTQYF
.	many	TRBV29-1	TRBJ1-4	TGCAGCGTTGAAACGGCGGGGGGTGAAAAACTGTTTTTT	CSVETAGGEKLFF
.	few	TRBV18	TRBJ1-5	TGTGCCAGCTCCCCGGAGCGCGGGAATCAGCCCCAGCATTTT	CASSPERGNQPQHF
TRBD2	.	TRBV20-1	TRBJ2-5	TGCAGTGCTGGAGGGACTAGCGGAGAGACCCAGTACTTC	CSAGGTSGETQYF
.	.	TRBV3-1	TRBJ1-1	TGTGCCAGCAGCCCCTTCTTTTCGGGGGCGAACACTGAAGCTTTCTTT	CASSPFFSGANTEAFF
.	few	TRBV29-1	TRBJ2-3	TGCAGCGTTGGGGGTAAGGTCAGGGTGAGCACAGATACGCAGTATTTT	CSVGGKVRVSTDTQYF
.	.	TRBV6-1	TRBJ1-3	TGTGCCAGCAGTGAAGGGGTCAAAAGTGCCGGAAACACCATATATTTT	CASSEGVKSAGNTIYF
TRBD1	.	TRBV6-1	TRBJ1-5	TGTGCCAGCAGTAGAAAACAGGGGAGTGCTCAGCCCCAGCATTTT	CASSRKQGSAQPQHF
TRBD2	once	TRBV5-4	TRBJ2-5	TGTGCCAGCAGCTCAATTAGCGGGGGGGCCAAAGAGACCCAGTACTTC	CASSSISGGAKETQYF
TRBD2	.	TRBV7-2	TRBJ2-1	TGTGCCAGCAGCTTTATTAAGCGGGGGAAACAGGATGAGCAGTTCTTC	CASSFIKRGKQDEQFF
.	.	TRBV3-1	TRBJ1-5	TGTGCCAGCAGCACTATGGGGGAAAATCAGCCCCAGCATTTT	CASSTMGENQPQHF
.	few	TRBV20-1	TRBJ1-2	TGCAGTGCTAGAGCCCGCCCCACCGACAGGCTAAACTATGGCTACACCTTC	CSARARPTDRLNYGYTF
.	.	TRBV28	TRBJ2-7	TGTGCCAGCAGCCCTGGGCGGCAAACCTACGAGCAGTACTTC	CASSPGRQTYEQYF
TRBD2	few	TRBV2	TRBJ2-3	TGTGCCAGCAGTGTAGCGGGGTCAAAAGATACGCAGTATTTT	CASSVAGSKDTQYF
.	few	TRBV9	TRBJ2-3	TGTGCCAGCAGCTTCGAGGGGCTAGCTGGAGATACGCAGTATTTT	CASSFEGLAGDTQYF
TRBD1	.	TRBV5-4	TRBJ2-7	TGTGCCAGCAGCTGGGGGACAGGGGGCGTCTACGAGCAGTACTTC	CASSWGTGGVYEQYF
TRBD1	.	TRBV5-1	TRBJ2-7	TGCGCCAGCAGCTCCACAGGGGCGATGAACGAGCAGTACTTC	CASSSTGAMNEQYF
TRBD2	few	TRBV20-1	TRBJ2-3	TGCAGTGCTTGGAGGCGGACTAGCGGGAGGATGACAGATACGCAGTATTTT	CSAWRRTSGRMTDTQYF